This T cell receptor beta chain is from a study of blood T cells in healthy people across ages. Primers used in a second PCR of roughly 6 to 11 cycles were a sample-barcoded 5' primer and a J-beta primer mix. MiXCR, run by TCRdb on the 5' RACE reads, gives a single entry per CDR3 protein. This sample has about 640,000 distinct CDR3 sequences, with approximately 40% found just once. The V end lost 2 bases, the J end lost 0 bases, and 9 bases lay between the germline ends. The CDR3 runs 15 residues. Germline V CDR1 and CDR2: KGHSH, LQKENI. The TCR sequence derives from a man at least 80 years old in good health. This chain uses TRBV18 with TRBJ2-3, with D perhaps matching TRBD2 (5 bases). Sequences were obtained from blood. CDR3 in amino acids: CASSPIGSSTDTQYF. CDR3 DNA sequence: TGTGCCAGCTCACCAATAGGGAGTAGCACAGATACGCAGTATTTT.